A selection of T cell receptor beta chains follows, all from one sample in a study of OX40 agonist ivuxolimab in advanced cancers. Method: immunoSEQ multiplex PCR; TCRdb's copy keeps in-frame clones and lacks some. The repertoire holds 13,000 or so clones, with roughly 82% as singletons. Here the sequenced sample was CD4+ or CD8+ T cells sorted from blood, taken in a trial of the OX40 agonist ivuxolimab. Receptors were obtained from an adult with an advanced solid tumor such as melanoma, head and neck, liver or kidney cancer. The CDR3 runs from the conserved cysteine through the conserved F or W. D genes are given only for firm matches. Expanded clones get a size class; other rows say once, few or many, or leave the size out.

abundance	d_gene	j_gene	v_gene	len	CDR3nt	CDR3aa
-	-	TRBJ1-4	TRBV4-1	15	TGCGCCAGCAGCCAAGACAGGGCCCTGTCTGAAAAACTGTTTTTT	CASSQDRALSEKLFF
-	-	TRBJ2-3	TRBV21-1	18	TGTGCCAGCAGCAAAGGAAGGAAAAGTCACCTTAGCACAGATACGCAGTATTTT	CASSKGRKSHLSTDTQYF
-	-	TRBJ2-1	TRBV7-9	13	TGTGCCAGCAGCCCGAGCCGCACGGGAGACCAGTTCTTC	CASSPSRTGDQFF
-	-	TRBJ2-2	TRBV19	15	TGTGCCAGTAGTATAGCACTAGGAAACACCGGGGAGCTGTTTTTT	CASSIALGNTGELFF
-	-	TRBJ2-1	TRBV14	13	TGTGCCAGCAGCCATCGGCAGGGGAATGAGCAGTTCTTC	CASSHRQGNEQFF
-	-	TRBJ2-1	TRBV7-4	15	TGTGCCAGCAGTTTCATATCCCAGGGTTATAATGAGCAGTTCTTC	CASSFISQGYNEQFF
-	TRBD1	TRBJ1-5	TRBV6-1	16	TGTGCCAGCAGTGAAGAGGAGGGGGCGGGCAATCAGCCCCAGCATTTT	CASSEEEGAGNQPQHF
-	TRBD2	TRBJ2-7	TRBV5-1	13	TGCGCCAGCAGCTTGGGACTAGCAAACGAGCAGTACTTC	CASSLGLANEQYF
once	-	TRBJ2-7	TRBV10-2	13	TGCGCCAGCAGTGAGACACAGGGTTACGAGCAGTACTTC	CASSETQGYEQYF
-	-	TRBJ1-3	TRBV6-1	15	TGTGCCAGCAGTCCCTTGGGAGGCTCTGGAAACACCATATATTTT	CASSPLGGSGNTIYF
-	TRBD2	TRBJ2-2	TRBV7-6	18	TGTGCCAGCAGCTTAGTCCCGGGACTAGCGGGAAACACCGGGGAGCTGTTTTTT	CASSLVPGLAGNTGELFF
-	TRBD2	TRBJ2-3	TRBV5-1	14	TGCGCCAGCAGCTTTGCAGCGGGAGGAGATACGCAGTATTTT	CASSFAAGGDTQYF
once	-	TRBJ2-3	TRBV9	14	TGTGCCAGCAGCGTAGGAAGTACATACGATACGCAGTATTTT	CASSVGSTYDTQYF
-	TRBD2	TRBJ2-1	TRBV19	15	TGTGCCAGTAGGGAACTAGCGGGTACCTACAATGAGCAGTTCTTC	CASRELAGTYNEQFF
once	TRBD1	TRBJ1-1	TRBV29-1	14	TGCAGCGTTGGAGACAGGGGGCTCGGCACTGAAGCTTTCTTT	CSVGDRGLGTEAFF
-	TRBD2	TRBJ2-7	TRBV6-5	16	TGTGCCAGCAGTTACCAGTCTAGCGGGAGTCACTACGAGCAGTACTTC	CASSYQSSGSHYEQYF
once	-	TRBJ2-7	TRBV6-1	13	TGTGCCAGCAGTGAATGGGGCCCCTACGAGCAGTACTTC	CASSEWGPYEQYF
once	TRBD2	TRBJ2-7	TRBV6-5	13	TGTGCCAGCACTAGCGGGAGTCCCTACGAGCAGTACTTC	CASTSGSPYEQYF
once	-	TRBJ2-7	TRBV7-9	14	TGTGCCACCTCTCGCCTCCCCAGTGTCTACGAGCAGTACTTC	CATSRLPSVYEQYF
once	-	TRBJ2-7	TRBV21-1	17	TGTGCCAGCAGCCTAAATCATCTCAGGGAGAACTCCTACGAGCAGTACTTC	CASSLNHLRENSYEQYF
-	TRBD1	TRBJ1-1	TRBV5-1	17	TGCGCCAGCAGCAAAGAACCCGGGACAGGGTCGAACACTGAAGCTTTCTTT	CASSKEPGTGSNTEAFF
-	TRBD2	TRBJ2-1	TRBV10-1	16	TGCGCCAGCAGTGAGTCTCTAGCGGGAGGTAGGAATGAGCAGTTCTTC	CASSESLAGGRNEQFF
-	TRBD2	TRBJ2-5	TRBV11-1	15	TGTGCCAGCAGCTTCGGACTAGCGGGACTGGAGACCCAGTACTTC	CASSFGLAGLETQYF
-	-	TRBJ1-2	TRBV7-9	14	TGTGCCAGCAGTTGGACCGGGACGGAATATGGCTACACCTTC	CASSWTGTEYGYTF